This T cell receptor (beta chain) is from a study of shared clonotypes between healthy human individuals. V was clipped by 3 bases and J by 8 bases, with 5 bases between them. The CDR3 length is 11 residues. In germline, CDR1 is MDHEN, CDR2 SYDVKM. With regard to this clone: The antigen is not known. Additional DNA sequences in this sample encode the identical CDR3.

Study-level results: Represented diversity, genetic and exposure-history alike, was limited by few donors. Memory subsets generally showed smaller estimated richness than naive subsets did.

Deep was the level used in running the assay. In the authors' methods: ImmunoSEQ yielded junction-only sequences lacking quality scores, so filtering differed. Repertoires were generated with immunoSEQ multiplex PCR, while TCRdb's copy carries only in-frame clones and drops some. V, J and clone size were drawn from that table, and D and trimming were deduced from the DNA. This table holds 2 million to 2.5 million clones, just under 95% found once. Positively selected for CCR7, the CD45RO-negative cells used as naive CD8 cells excluded terminally differentiated effector memory CD45RA+ cells. Sequencing was performed on naive CD8+ T cells sorted from blood. The sequence came from a man aged 18 to 29 in good health. The chain couples TRBV28 to TRBJ2-1; D remains ambiguous. CDR3 loop: CASSLGDEQFF. The CDR3 nucleotides are TGTGCCAGCAGTTTGGGCGATGAGCAGTTCTTC.